The 3 T cell receptor beta chains given below trace back to one sample, sequenced in a study of blood T cell repertoires in COVID-19. Sequenced by immunoSEQ multiplex PCR; TCRdb stores in-frame clones only, minus some. The repertoire consists of some 490,000 clones, with around 85% occurring once and the leading ten covering 8% to 9.5%. Sequenced sample: PBMCs or T cells enriched from blood (not recorded which). These receptors all stem from a woman aged 60 to 75 who had recovered from COVID-19.

V is TRBV3-1 (or the pseudogene TRBV3-2) and J is TRBJ2-7, with D possibly being TRBD2 (6 bases). CDR1 and CDR2 (germline): LGHDT, YNNKEL (reference sequence). CDR3 size: 13 residues. Trimming took off 1 base at V and 6 bases at J, with 10 bases between the two ends. The CDR3 DNA follows: TGTGCCAGCAGCCAAGTGGAGGGTTCCGAGCAGTACGTC. Protein product: CASSQVEGSEQYV.

Concerning this clone: The junction differs from germline at one of its ends, possibly a read error. This chain connects TRBV6-6 to TRBJ1-5; D not certain. CDR3 length: 18 amino acids. CDR1 and CDR2 (germline): MNHNY, SVGAGI (reference sequence). CDR3 in amino acids: CASRRGLGVGYSDQPQHF. CDR3 sequence (DNA): TGTGCCAGCAGACGAGGGCTGGGAGTAGGATATAGCGATCAGCCCCAGCATTTT.

The chain recombines TRBV6-6 with TRBJ2-3; 8 nucleotides match TRBD2. The CDR3 runs 17 residues. Unmatched junction bases numbered 13, after V lost 5 bases and J lost 3 bases. CDR1 is MNHNY, CDR2 SVGAGI, per germline (reference sequence). CDR3 amino acids: CASSRATVAGITDTQYF. The CDR3 nucleotides are TGTGCCAGCAGTCGAGCAACTGTAGCGGGGATAACAGATACGCAGTATTTT.